The next 28 T cell receptor beta chains were all read from a single sample in a study of shared clonotypes between healthy human individuals (TCRdb year 2020). Library preparation used the immunoSEQ multiplex PCR assay. The table was pulled from immuneACCESS by TCRdb, which kept in-frame rearrangements only. Such tables lose some clones; where checked, under half of the loss comes from unresolved V genes, and the rest has no known cause. Recorded for this sample are more than 450,000 clones; 79% of them occurred a single time. The ten largest make up 13% of the sample. The sequenced sample was PBMCs. These receptors were taken from a woman aged 40 to 50 in good health. Some clones in this sample may be carry-over from other donors' samples.

This clone was seen just once. V is TRBV10-3 and J is TRBJ2-4; TRBD2 agrees at 7 bases. The CDR3 contains 15 residues. Germline V gives CDR1 ENHRY, CDR2 SYGVKD. V lost 0 bases and J lost 4; bases outside the gene matches: 3. Here the CDR3 reads CAISESILAKNIQYF. As DNA, the CDR3 is TGTGCCATCAGTGAGTCGATACTAGCGAAAAACATTCAGTACTTC.

This chain joins TRBV28 and TRBJ1-4; 11 bases line up with TRBD1. CDR1 MDHEN and CDR2 SYDVKM come from the germline V gene. Germline trimming cut 3 bases from V and 7 bases from J; bases unmatched to any gene: 4. This CDR3 is built from 15 residues. The CDR3 sequence is CASSFGQGAGEKLFF. The CDR3 DNA reads TGTGCCAGCAGTTTCGGACAGGGGGCAGGTGAAAAACTGTTTTTT.

The chain links TRBV29-1 to TRBJ2-1, with 8 bases lining up with TRBD1. CDR3 length: 14 amino acids. Germline loops: CDR1 SQVTM, CDR2 ANQGSEA. With V trimmed by 1 base and J by 4 bases, 3 bases remained unmatched. The CDR3 coding sequence is TGCAGCGTTGAAGGGACAGGGAGTTACAATGAGCAGTTCTTC. Its translation is CSVEGTGSYNEQFF.

The chain employs TRBV4-3 and TRBJ2-7, with D possibly being TRBD1 (6 bases). This CDR3 comprises 13 residues. Germline CDR1 is LGHNA and CDR2 is YSLEER. Trimming cost V 4 bases and J 7 bases, with 14 bases left between them. CDR3: CASSRRRGSEQYF. DNA of the CDR3: TGCGCCAGCAGCCGCCGAAGGGGGAGTGAGCAGTACTTC.

The genes are TRBV6-1 and TRBJ2-7; the match to TRBD1 covers 7 bases. Germline trimming cut 6 bases from V and 4 bases from J; bases unmatched to any gene: 9. This CDR3 contains 14 residues. CDR1 is MNHNS and CDR2 is SASEGT in the germline V gene. This CDR3 reads CASRGQRRPYEQYF. The CDR3 nucleotides read TGTGCCAGCAGGGGACAGAGGAGACCTTACGAGCAGTACTTC.

V usage is TRBV18 and J usage is TRBJ2-2; D might be TRBD1 (6 bases). V lost 5 bases, J lost 4 bases, and 11 bases lay in between. The CDR3 has 14 amino acids. Germline assignment: CDR1 KGHSH and CDR2 LQKENI. This CDR3 is CASSSGHLTGELFF. In nucleotides, the CDR3 is TGTGCCAGCTCATCGGGACACCTCACCGGGGAGCTGTTTTTT.

The chain employs TRBV30 and TRBJ2-5; TRBD2 aligns across 8 bases. The end of the DNA is better explained by TRBJ2-7, so the J call may be wrong. Looked up from germline, CDR1 is GTSNPN and CDR2 is SVGIG (reference sequence). The CDR3 has 14 amino acids. CDR3 region: CAWRRGVSTYEQYF. Here the CDR3 DNA reads TGTGCCTGGAGGCGGGGGGTAAGCACCTACGAGCAGTACTTC.

This chain joins TRBV5-1 and TRBJ2-3; a weak D match, TRBD1 (5 bases). Trimming cost V 4 bases and J 2 bases, with 14 bases left between them. Per germline, CDR1 SGHRS and CDR2 YFSETQ. The CDR3 has 15 residues. DNA of the CDR3: TGCGCCAGCAGCACGACGAAAGGGGCCACAGATACGCAGTATTTT. It translates to CASSTTKGATDTQYF.

The chain is built from TRBV14 and TRBJ1-1; D is unresolved. Germline CDR1 and CDR2: SGHDN and FVKESK. The CDR3 consists of 12 residues. The V end was cut by 4 bases, the J end by 4 bases, with 7 bases between. CDR3 in DNA: TGTGCCAGCAGCCTAACATCCACTGAAGCTTTCTTT. Protein: CASSLTSTEAFF.

The chain employs TRBV19 and TRBJ1-1, with TRBD1 identical over 9 bases. Germline V gene data show CDR1 as LNHDA and CDR2 as SQIVND (reference sequence). Trimming took 8 bases from V and 4 from J; bases not matched to a gene: 5. The CDR3 is made up of 13 amino acids. The CDR3 coding sequence is TGTGCCAGTTCGGGACAGGGTGGCACTGAAGCTTTCTTT. This sequence encodes CASSGQGGTEAFF.

The rearrangement joins TRBV21-1 to TRBJ2-7; the D call in the table, TRBD2, was not verified against the DNA. TRBV21-1 is a recognized pseudogene. This CDR3 comprises 19 residues. In nucleotides, the CDR3 is TGTGCCAGCAGCTCCTCCGGGACTAGCGGGAGGACCACTTCCTACGAGCAGTACTTC. Its translation: CASSSSGTSGRTTSYEQYF.

This clone was counted once. The rearrangement joins TRBV2 to TRBJ2-1; no reliable D call. V was pared by 7 bases and J by 7 bases, with 14 bases between. This CDR3 spans 13 amino acids. Germline V gene data show CDR1 as SNHLY and CDR2 as FYNNEI. Here the CDR3 DNA reads TGTGCCAGCAAAAGAGCAGGAAGGAATGAGCAGTTCTTC. Its protein is CASKRAGRNEQFF.

V is TRBV11-3 and J is TRBJ1-2; TRBD1 agrees at 9 bases. The CDR3 totals 15 residues. V was clipped by 5 bases and J by 1 base; unmatched bases: 5. Germline CDR1 and CDR2: SGHNT and YENEEA. The CDR3 DNA reads TGTGCCAGCAGCGGCCGGGACAGGGTTAACTATGGCTACACCTTC. Translated: CASSGRDRVNYGYTF.

CDR3 loop: CASSRGGHPNEQFF. In nucleotides, the CDR3 is TGTGCCAGCAGTCGGGGGGGGCATCCGAATGAGCAGTTCTTC. The V gene is TRBV5-4, the J gene TRBJ2-1; 8 bases align to TRBD2. The CDR3 totals 14 residues. V trimming: 5 bases; J trimming: 7 bases; junction bases outside the gene matches: 8. The germline V gene has CDR1 SGHNT and CDR2 YYREEE (reference sequence).

The gene calls are TRBV4-1 and TRBJ2-1; TRBD1 might be the D (5 bases). The germline V and J ends were trimmed by 0 bases and 10 bases, with 13 bases remaining between them. This CDR3 comprises 14 residues. Germline V CDR1 and CDR2: MGHRA, YSYEKL. The CDR3 spells CASSQDGAPREQFF. The CDR3 bases are TGCGCCAGCAGCCAAGATGGGGCCCCGAGGGAGCAGTTCTTC.

This chain connects TRBV28 to TRBJ2-7, with 7 bases lining up with TRBD2. CDR1 is MDHEN and CDR2 is SYDVKM in the germline V gene. The CDR3 sequence is 13 residues long. Trimming removed 7 bases from V and 3 bases from J; junction bases left unmatched: 6. CDR3 DNA sequence: TGTGCCAGCACCATTGGGAGGGTCTACGAGCAGTACTTC. Its protein product is CASTIGRVYEQYF.

The chain employs TRBV5-4 and TRBJ2-7; 10 nucleotides match TRBD1. V was pared by 0 bases and J by 4 bases, with 4 bases of the junction left unmatched. The length of the CDR3 is 15 residues. CDR1 is SGHNT, CDR2 YYREEE, per germline (reference sequence). The CDR3: CASSLGTGGYYEQYF. DNA of the CDR3: TGTGCCAGCAGCTTGGGGACAGGGGGATATTACGAGCAGTACTTC.

The chain employs TRBV5-1 and TRBJ1-1, with no clear D. The length of the CDR3 is 14 residues. Trimming removed 1 base at V and 1 base at J, with 8 bases between. Germline CDR1 SGHRS, CDR2 YFSETQ. CDR3 region: CASSLNTENTEAFF. As DNA, the CDR3 is TGCGCCAGCAGCTTGAATACAGAGAACACTGAAGCTTTCTTT. Drawing the rest from reference TRBV5-1 and TRBJ1-1, the complete variable domain is KAGVTQTPRYLIKTRGQQVTLSCSPISGHRSVSWYQQTPGQGLQFLFEYFSETQRNKGNFPGRFSGRQFSNSRSEMNVSTLELGDSALYLCASSLNTENTEAFFGQGTRLTVV.

V usage is TRBV29-1 and J usage is TRBJ2-3; D gene ambiguous. The CDR3 contains 12 residues. The germline V gene encodes CDR1 SQVTM and CDR2 ANQGSEA. V was clipped by 6 bases and J by 10 bases, with 17 bases between them. The chain's CDR3 is CSVPRAPGAQYF. The CDR3 region has the DNA TGCAGCGTCCCCCGGGCCCCCGGCGCGCAGTATTTT.

This clone was recorded at least ten times. V is TRBV6-1 and J is TRBJ2-7, with TRBD1 identical over 11 bases. The CDR3 length is 15 residues. Germline assignment: CDR1 MNHNS and CDR2 SASEGT. J gave up 1 base and V 8 bases, and 7 bases lay outside the gene matches. The CDR3 sequence: CASGKGTGGSYEQYF. In DNA, the CDR3 is TGTGCCAGCGGAAAGGGGACAGGGGGGTCCTACGAGCAGTACTTC.

As DNA, the CDR3 is TGTGCCAGCAGCTTAAGGGGTGATGGCAATCAGCCCCAGCATTTT. Protein: CASSLRGDGNQPQHF. The chain is built from TRBV7-8 and TRBJ1-5, with a weak D call TRBD1 (5 bases). Germline values: CDR1 SGHVS, CDR2 FQNEAQ. The length of the CDR3 is 15 residues. V was shortened by 2 bases and J by 2 bases, with 10 bases between the two germline ends.

This clone was counted once. The V gene is TRBV29-1, the J gene TRBJ2-7; the D is unclear. Deletions cut 2 bases from V and 3 bases from J, with 8 bases between. The CDR3 runs to 12 residues. Germline V lookup: CDR1 SQVTM, CDR2 ANQGSEA. DNA of the CDR3: TGCAGCGTTGAACTAAGGAACTACGAGCAGTACTTC. Its protein is CSVELRNYEQYF.

V is TRBV7-8 and J is TRBJ2-2; 10 positions match TRBD2. The CDR3 extends over 17 amino acids. With 5 bases clipped from V and 6 bases from J, the junction kept 12 bases outside the gene matches. Per germline, CDR1 SGHVS and CDR2 FQNEAQ. CDR3 residues: CASSGSGRAEESGELFF. As DNA, the CDR3 is TGTGCCAGCAGCGGGAGCGGGAGGGCCGAGGAGTCCGGGGAGCTGTTTTTT.

The V gene is TRBV4-2, the J gene TRBJ1-3; tentatively, D is TRBD1 (5 bases). Trimming cost V 0 bases and J 0 bases, with 15 bases left between them. CDR3 length: 18 amino acids. Germline lookup yields CDR1 LGHNA and CDR2 YNFKEQ. CDR3 in amino acids: CASSQDPSGTRSGNTIYF. CDR3 nucleotide sequence: TGTGCCAGCAGCCAAGATCCGTCGGGGACCCGCTCTGGAAACACCATATATTTT.

The chain recombines TRBV4-1 with TRBJ2-1; perhaps TRBD2 as D (6 bases). This CDR3 is built from 16 residues. Germline CDR1 is MGHRA and CDR2 is YSYEKL. Trimming cost V 3 bases and J 1 base, with 13 bases left between them. CDR3 sequence reads: CASSHDVAGSYNEQFF. CDR3 nucleotides: TGCGCCAGCAGCCACGATGTTGCGGGGTCCTACAATGAGCAGTTCTTC.

The rearrangement uses TRBV4-1 and TRBJ2-1; 13 nucleotides line up with TRBD2. The CDR3 runs to 16 residues. Trimming took 5 bases from V and 6 from J; bases not matched to a gene: 7. The germline V gene encodes CDR1 MGHRA and CDR2 YSYEKL. The CDR3 DNA is TGCGCCAGCAGCAACCAACTAGCGGGAGGGCTCAATGAGCAGTTCTTC. Translating gives CASSNQLAGGLNEQFF.

V is TRBV21-1 and J is TRBJ2-1; the D segment call TRBD2 is taken from the table without a DNA check. TRBV21-1 is deemed a pseudogene. The CDR3 sequence is 14 residues long. The CDR3 coding sequence is TGTGCCAGCAGCAAGGCCCGGGAAGGACTGTCGGGGTTCTTC. Protein: CASSKAREGLSGFF.

The CDR3 loop reads CASSIGLEDDNEQFF. CDR3 nucleotide sequence: TGTGCCAGTAGTATAGGACTTGAGGATGACAATGAGCAGTTCTTC. V usage is TRBV19 and J usage is TRBJ2-1; D gene unclear. Germline loops: CDR1 LNHDA, CDR2 SQIVND (reference sequence). CDR3 length equals 15 residues. The ends were cut back, 1 base at V and 5 bases at J, with 12 bases in the middle.